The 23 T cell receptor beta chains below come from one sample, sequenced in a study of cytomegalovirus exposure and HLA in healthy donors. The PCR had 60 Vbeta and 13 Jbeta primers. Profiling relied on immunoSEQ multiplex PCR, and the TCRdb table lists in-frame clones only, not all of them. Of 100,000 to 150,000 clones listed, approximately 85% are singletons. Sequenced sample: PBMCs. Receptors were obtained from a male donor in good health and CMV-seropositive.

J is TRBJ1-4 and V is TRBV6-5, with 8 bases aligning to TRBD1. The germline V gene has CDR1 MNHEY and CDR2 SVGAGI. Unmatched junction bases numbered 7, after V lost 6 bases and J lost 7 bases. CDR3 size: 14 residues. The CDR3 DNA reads TGTGCCAGCAGACAGGACAGGGCCTTTGAAAAACTGTTTTTT. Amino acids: CASRQDRAFEKLFF.

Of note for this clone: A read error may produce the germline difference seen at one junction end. The CDR3 DNA sequence: TGTTCCAGCAGCCTACCCCTTCAGGGGGCGGACTATGGCTACACCTTC. It codes for CSSSLPLQGADYGYTF. The chain couples TRBV7-9 to TRBJ1-2; 8 nucleotides align to TRBD1. Germline CDR1 SEHNR, CDR2 FQNEAQ (reference sequence). The CDR3 has 16 amino acids.

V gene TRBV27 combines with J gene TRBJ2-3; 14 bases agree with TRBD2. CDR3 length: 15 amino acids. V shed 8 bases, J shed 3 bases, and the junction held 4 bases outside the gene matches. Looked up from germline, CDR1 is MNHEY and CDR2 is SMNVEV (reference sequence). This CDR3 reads CASGRTSGRTDTQYF. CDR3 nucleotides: TGTGCCAGCGGGCGGACTAGCGGGAGGACAGATACGCAGTATTTT.

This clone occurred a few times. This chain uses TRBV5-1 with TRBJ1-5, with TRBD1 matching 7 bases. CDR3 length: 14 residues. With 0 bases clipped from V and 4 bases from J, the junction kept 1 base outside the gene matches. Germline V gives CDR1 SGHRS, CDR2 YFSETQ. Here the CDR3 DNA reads TGCGCCAGCAGCTTGGGGGACAGAAATCAGCCCCAGCATTTT. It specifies CASSLGDRNQPQHF.

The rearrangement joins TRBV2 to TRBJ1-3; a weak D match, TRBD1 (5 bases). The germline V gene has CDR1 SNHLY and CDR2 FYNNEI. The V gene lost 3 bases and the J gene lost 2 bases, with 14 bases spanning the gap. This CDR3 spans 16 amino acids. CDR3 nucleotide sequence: TGTGCCAGCAGTGATGGAAGGGGAAGAGCTGGAAACACCATATATTTT. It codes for CASSDGRGRAGNTIYF.

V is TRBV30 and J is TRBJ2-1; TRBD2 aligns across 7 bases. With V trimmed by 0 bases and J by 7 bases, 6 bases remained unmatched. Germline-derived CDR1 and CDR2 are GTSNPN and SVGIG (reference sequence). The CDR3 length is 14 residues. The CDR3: CAWSVISGRNEQFF. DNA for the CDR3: TGTGCCTGGAGTGTCATTAGCGGGCGAAATGAGCAGTTCTTC.

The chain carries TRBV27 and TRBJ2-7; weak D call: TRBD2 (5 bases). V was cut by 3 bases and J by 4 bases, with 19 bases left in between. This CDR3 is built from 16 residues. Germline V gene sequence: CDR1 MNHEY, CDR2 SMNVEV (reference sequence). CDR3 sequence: CASSFFSDGPGYEQYF. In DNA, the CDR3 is TGTGCCAGCAGTTTTTTTTCTGATGGGCCGGGGTACGAGCAGTACTTC.

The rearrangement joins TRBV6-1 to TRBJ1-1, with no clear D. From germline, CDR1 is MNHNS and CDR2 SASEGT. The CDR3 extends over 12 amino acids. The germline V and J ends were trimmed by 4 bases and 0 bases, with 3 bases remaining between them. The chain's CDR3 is CASSAMNTEAFF. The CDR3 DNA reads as TGTGCCAGCAGTGCCATGAACACTGAAGCTTTCTTT.

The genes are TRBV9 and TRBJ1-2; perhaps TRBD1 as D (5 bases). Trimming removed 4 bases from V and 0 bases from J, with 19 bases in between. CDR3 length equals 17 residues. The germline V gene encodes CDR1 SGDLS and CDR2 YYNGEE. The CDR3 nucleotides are TGTGCCAGCAGCCCCCAAACAGCGGGACCAACTAACTATGGCTACACCTTC. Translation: CASSPQTAGPTNYGYTF.

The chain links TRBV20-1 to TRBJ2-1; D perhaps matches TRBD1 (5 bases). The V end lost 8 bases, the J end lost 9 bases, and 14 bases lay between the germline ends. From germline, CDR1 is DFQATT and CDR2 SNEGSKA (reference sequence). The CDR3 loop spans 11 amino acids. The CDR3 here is CSHDLGVEQFF. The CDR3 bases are TGCAGTCATGACCTAGGGGTTGAGCAGTTCTTC.

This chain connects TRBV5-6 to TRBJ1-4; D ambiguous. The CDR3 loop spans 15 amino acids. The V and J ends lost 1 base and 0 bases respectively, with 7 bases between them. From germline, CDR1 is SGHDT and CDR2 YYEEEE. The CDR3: CASSLRETTNEKLFF. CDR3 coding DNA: TGTGCCAGCAGCTTGCGGGAGACAACTAATGAAAAACTGTTTTTT.

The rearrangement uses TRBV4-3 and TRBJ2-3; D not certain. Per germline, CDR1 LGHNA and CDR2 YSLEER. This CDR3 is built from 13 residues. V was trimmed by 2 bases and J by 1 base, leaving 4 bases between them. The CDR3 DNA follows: TGCGCCAGCAGCCAAACAGGCACAGATACGCAGTATTTT. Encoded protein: CASSQTGTDTQYF.

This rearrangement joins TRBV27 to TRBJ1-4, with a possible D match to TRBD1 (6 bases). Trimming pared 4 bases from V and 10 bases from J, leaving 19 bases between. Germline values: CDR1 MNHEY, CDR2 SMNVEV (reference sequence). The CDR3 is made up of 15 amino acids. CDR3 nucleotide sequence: TGTGCCAGCAGTTCGTACGGGGGGGCTTCGGGAAAACTGTTTTTT. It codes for CASSSYGGASGKLFF.

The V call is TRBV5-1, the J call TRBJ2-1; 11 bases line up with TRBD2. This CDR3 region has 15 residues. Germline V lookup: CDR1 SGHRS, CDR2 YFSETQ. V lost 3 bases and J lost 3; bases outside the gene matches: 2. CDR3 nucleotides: TGCGCCAGCAGCTCCGGGACTAGCGGCTACAATGAGCAGTTCTTC. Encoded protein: CASSSGTSGYNEQFF.

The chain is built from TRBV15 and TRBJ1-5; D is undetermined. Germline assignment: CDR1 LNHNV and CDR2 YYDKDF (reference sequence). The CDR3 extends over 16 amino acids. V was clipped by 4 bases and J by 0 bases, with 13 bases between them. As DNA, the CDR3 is TGTGCCACCAGCATGGTGCGGTTTCATAGCAATCAGCCCCAGCATTTT. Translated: CATSMVRFHSNQPQHF.

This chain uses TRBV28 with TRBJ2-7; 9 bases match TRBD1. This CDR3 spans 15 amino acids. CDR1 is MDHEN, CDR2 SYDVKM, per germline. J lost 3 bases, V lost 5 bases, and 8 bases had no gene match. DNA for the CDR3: TGTGCCAGCAGTACCCGGGACAGGGAAGACTACGAGCAGTACTTC. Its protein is CASSTRDREDYEQYF.

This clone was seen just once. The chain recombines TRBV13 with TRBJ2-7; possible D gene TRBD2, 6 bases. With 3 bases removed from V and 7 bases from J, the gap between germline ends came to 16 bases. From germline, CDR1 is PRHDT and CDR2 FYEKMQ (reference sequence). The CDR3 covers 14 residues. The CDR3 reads CASSFSLIAGEQYF. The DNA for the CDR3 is TGTGCCAGCAGCTTTTCTCTCATCGCGGGGGAGCAGTACTTC.

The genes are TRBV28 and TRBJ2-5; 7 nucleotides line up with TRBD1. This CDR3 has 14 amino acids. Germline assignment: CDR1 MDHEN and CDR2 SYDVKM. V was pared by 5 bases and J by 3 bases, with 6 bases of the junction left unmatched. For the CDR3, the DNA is TGTGCCAGCAGTCCTGGACAGGCCAAAGAGACCCAGTACTTC. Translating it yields CASSPGQAKETQYF.

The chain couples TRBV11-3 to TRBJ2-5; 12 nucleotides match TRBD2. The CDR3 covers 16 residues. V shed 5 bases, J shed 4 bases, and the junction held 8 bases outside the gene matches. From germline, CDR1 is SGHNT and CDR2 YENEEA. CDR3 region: CASSARTTSGRETQYF. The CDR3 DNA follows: TGTGCCAGCAGCGCCCGTACGACTAGCGGGAGAGAGACCCAGTACTTC.

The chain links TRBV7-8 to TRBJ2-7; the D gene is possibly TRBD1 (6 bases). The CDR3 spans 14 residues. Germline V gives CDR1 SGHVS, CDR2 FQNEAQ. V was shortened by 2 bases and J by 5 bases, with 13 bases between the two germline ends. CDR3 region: CASSLSGAGNEQYF. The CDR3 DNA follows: TGTGCCAGCAGCTTATCAGGGGCTGGCAACGAGCAGTACTTC.

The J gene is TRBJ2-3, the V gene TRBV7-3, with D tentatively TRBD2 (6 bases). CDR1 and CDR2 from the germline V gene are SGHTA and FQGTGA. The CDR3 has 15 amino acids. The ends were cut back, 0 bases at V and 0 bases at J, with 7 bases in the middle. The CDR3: CASSLTSGSTDTQYF. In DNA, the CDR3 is TGTGCCAGCAGCTTAACTAGCGGAAGCACAGATACGCAGTATTTT.

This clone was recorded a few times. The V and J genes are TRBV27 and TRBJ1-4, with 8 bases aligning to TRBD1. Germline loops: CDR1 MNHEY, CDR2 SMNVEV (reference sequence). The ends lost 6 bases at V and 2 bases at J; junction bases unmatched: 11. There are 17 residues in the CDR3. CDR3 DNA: TGTGCCAGCAGCCGGGACAGGTACCGGTCTACTAATGAAAAACTGTTTTTT. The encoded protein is CASSRDRYRSTNEKLFF.

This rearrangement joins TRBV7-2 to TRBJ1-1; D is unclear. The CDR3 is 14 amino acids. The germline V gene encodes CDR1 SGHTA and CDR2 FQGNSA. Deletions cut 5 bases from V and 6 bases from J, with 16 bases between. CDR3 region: CASSLRPIVSEAFF. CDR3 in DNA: TGTGCCAGCAGCCTGAGGCCTATCGTGTCTGAAGCTTTCTTT.